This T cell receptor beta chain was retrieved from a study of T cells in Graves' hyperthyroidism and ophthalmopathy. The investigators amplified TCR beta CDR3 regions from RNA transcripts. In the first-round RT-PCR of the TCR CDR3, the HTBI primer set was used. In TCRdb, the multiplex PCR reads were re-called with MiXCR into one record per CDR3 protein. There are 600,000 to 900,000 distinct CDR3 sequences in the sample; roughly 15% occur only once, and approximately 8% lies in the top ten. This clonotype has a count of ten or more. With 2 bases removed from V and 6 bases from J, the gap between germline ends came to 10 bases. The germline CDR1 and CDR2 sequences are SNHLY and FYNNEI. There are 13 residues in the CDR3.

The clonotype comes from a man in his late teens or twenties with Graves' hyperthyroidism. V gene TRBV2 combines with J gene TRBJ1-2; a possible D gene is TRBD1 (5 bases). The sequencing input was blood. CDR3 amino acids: CASSETGRDGYTF. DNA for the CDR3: TGTGCCAGCAGTGAAACAGGAAGGGATGGCTACACCTTC. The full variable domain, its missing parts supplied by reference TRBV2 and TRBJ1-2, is EPEVTQTPSHQVTQMGQEVILRCVPISNHLYFYWYRQILGQKVEFLVSFYNNEISEKSEIFDDQFSVERPDGSNFTLKIRSTKLEDSAMYFCASSETGRDGYTFGSGTRLTVV.